These T cell receptor beta chains were read from a single sample in a study of blood T cells in healthy people across ages. TCRdb analysed the 5' RACE reads with MiXCR anew, one entry per CDR3 protein. The sample includes around 1.1 million distinct CDR3 sequences, less than 45% of them seen just once. Sequenced input: blood. The source is a man aged 18 to 29 in good health. Each CDR3 is given with its conserved first and last residue. The D gene is left open where the match is weak. Where a row states a size, it is once, few, many or the class of an expanded clone; other rows omit it.

CDR3nt	CDR3aa	v_gene	j_gene	d_gene	abundance
TGCAGTGCTACAACAGGAGGCGGCTACACCTTC	CSATTGGGYTF	TRBV20-1	TRBJ1-2	.	.
TGTGCCAGCAGCAAAACGGAAGACGGAAACACCATATATTTT	CASSKTEDGNTIYF	TRBV7-9	TRBJ1-3	.	.
TGCGCCAGCAGCCAAGAGGAGACCCCAGGGTACAATGAGCAGTTCTTC	CASSQEETPGYNEQFF	TRBV4-3	TRBJ2-1	.	.
TGCAGCATAACACGGAACACTGAAGCTTTCTTT	CSITRNTEAFF	TRBV29-1	TRBJ1-1	.	.
TGTGCCAGCAGCTTAGCCGGGACAGCAAAGAGCTCGCAAAAATTTTCACCCCTCCACTTT	CASSLAGTAKSSQKFSPLHF	TRBV7-2	TRBJ1-6	TRBD1	few
TGTGCCAGCAGCCAGTTCAGGGACGAGCAGTACTTC	CASSQFRDEQYF	TRBV7-9	TRBJ2-7	.	.
TGTGCCAGCAGTTCTCGGACAGGGTCCCCGTTGGGCACTGAAGCTTTCTTT	CASSSRTGSPLGTEAFF	TRBV12-3/TRBV12-4	TRBJ1-1	TRBD1	.
TGTGCCAGCAGTTCGGGACAGGGGGATGCTGAAGCTTTCTTT	CASSSGQGDAEAFF	TRBV27	TRBJ1-1	TRBD1	few
TGTGCCAGCAGCCAAGATCGGGCAGGGAACACCGGGGAGCTGTTTTTT	CASSQDRAGNTGELFF	TRBV3-1	TRBJ2-2	.	.
TGTGCCAGCAGCAGGACAGGGCGCTACAATGAGCAGTTCTTC	CASSRTGRYNEQFF	TRBV12-3/TRBV12-4	TRBJ2-1	TRBD1	many
TGTGCCAGCAGCGCGGGGGCGCCCCCCTTAACCGGGGAGCTGTTTTTT	CASSAGAPPLTGELFF	TRBV9	TRBJ2-2	.	.
TGTGCCAGCAGCTCCGCCTCCATTAAAGAGACCCAGTACTTC	CASSSASIKETQYF	TRBV7-2	TRBJ2-5	.	.
TGTGCCATCAGTAACCGCGGGGAGAGCTCCTACAATGAGCAGTTCTTC	CAISNRGESSYNEQFF	TRBV10-3	TRBJ2-1	.	few
TGTGCCAGCAGTGAACTAGCGGGGGGGCATAGAGATACGCAGTATTTT	CASSELAGGHRDTQYF	TRBV28	TRBJ2-3	TRBD2	few
TGTGCCAGCAGCCGCTTAGTTGGACAAAACAATGAGCAGTTCTTC	CASSRLVGQNNEQFF	TRBV27	TRBJ2-1	.	.
TGTGCCAGCAGGGCAGACACCACAGATACGCAGTATTTT	CASRADTTDTQYF	TRBV6-2/TRBV6-3	TRBJ2-3	.	many
TGTGCCAGCAGTGAAAACGGAGGCAGGGATGGCTACACCTTC	CASSENGGRDGYTF	TRBV2	TRBJ1-2	.	.
TGTGCCATCAAGGGTAGCGGGGAATCCTACAATGAGCAGTTCTTC	CAIKGSGESYNEQFF	TRBV10-3	TRBJ2-1	TRBD2	.
TGTGCCAGCAGCTTAGTTGTGACAGGCACGAACACCGGGGAGCTGTTTTTT	CASSLVVTGTNTGELFF	TRBV7-2	TRBJ2-2	.	.
TGCGCCAGCAGCAGCCGACAGGGCGGGGGTGAAGCTTTCTTT	CASSSRQGGGEAFF	TRBV5-1	TRBJ1-1	TRBD1	.
TGTGCCAGCAGTTCACTCACAGGGACGGCCTACAATGAGCAGTTCTTC	CASSSLTGTAYNEQFF	TRBV7-6	TRBJ2-1	.	.
TGTGCCAGCAGCCCCCCGCGGGGACCTAACTACAATGAGCAGTTCTTC	CASSPPRGPNYNEQFF	TRBV9	TRBJ2-1	.	few
TGTGCCAGCAGCTTAGACAGGGCCACTGAAGCTTTCTTT	CASSLDRATEAFF	TRBV7-8	TRBJ1-1	.	.
TGTGCCAGCAGTGTCCAAGCACAGGGGCCGGGCTACACCTTC	CASSVQAQGPGYTF	TRBV27	TRBJ1-2	TRBD1	.
TGTGCCAGCAGCTTAGTCTCAACTTACGAGCAGTACTTC	CASSLVSTYEQYF	TRBV7-9	TRBJ2-7	.	.
TGTGCCAGCAGTGGTACAGTCAATCAGCCCCAGCATTTT	CASSGTVNQPQHF	TRBV6-2/TRBV6-3	TRBJ1-5	.	few
TGTGCCAGCAGCCCGCGACAGGGAACCAACTACTATGGCTACACCTTC	CASSPRQGTNYYGYTF	TRBV7-3	TRBJ1-2	TRBD1	few